The clone carrying this T cell receptor (beta chain) was observed a single time. The CDR3 extends over 15 amino acids. Germline values: CDR1 SGHAT, CDR2 FQNNGV. V lost 6 bases and J 6 bases, leaving 18 bases between the germline ends. The method was immunoSEQ multiplex PCR; TCRdb's version includes in-frame clones alone and lacks a portion of them. The table records more than 250,000 clones, over 80% of them present only once. The data originate from a study of blood T cell repertoires in COVID-19. Sequenced: peripheral blood. The chain recombines TRBV11-2 with TRBJ2-1, with D perhaps matching TRBD2 (6 bases). The sequence came from a woman aged 45-65 years with COVID-19, enrolled during active disease. The CDR3 sequence is CASRPGVEGGNEQFF. For the CDR3, the DNA is TGTGCCAGCAGGCCTGGGGTGGAGGGAGGCAATGAGCAGTTCTTC.